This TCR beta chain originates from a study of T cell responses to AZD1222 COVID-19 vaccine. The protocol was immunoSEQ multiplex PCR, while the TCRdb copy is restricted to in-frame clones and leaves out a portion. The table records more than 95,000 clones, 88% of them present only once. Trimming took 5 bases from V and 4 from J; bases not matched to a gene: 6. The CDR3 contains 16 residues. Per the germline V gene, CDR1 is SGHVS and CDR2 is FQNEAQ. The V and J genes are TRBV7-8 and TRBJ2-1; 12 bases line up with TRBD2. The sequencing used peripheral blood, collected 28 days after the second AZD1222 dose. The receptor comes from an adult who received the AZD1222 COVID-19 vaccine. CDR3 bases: TGTGCCAGCAGCCCACGGACTAGCGGGATTTACAATGAGCAGTTCTTC. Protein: CASSPRTSGIYNEQFF.